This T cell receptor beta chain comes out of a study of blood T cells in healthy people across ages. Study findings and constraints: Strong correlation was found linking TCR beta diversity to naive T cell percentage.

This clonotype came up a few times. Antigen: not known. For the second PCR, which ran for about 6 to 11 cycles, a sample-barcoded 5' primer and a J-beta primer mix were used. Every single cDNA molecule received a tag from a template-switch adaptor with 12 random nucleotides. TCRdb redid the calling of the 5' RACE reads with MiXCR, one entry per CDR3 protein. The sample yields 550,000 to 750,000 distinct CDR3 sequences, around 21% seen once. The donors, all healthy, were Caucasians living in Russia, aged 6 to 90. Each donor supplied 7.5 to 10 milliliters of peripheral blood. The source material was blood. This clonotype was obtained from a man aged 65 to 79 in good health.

Written as DNA, the CDR3 is TGTGCCAGCAGTTTGCAGGTGTCGCTAGCGGGTTCTTTGCAGTACTTC. This translates into CASSLQVSLAGSLQYF. The chain joins TRBV12-3 or TRBV12-4 to TRBJ2-5; 8 bases align to TRBD2. CDR3 length: 16 amino acids. V lost 3 bases to trimming and J lost 11 bases; unmatched junction nucleotides: 17.